This T cell receptor (beta chain) was sequenced during a study of blood T cells in healthy people across ages. Background on the study: Every two T cells gave about one barcoded beta molecule via template switching.

Germline V gene lookup returns CDR1 SGHTA and CDR2 FQGNSA. V was clipped by 3 bases and J by 3 bases, with 11 bases between them. CDR3 size: 14 residues. This clonotype occurred a few times. What it binds is unknown. Using a J-beta primer mix together with a sample-barcoded 5' primer, a second PCR was run for roughly 7 to 11 cycles. MiXCR, run by TCRdb on the 5' RACE reads, gives a single entry per CDR3 protein. Here the sample spans roughly 1,500,000 distinct CDR3 sequences, roughly a third being singletons. Study-wide results and limits: With age, beta diversity per million T cells declined roughly linearly, significantly by 30 to 40.

The chain combines TRBV7-2 with TRBJ2-5; D unclear. The sample comprised blood. The receptor's source is a woman in her twenties or thirties in good health. The CDR3 protein is CASSLIRSEETQYF. CDR3 DNA: TGTGCCAGCAGCTTGATTAGGAGCGAAGAGACCCAGTACTTC.